The sequence of this T cell receptor beta chain was determined in a study of cytomegalovirus exposure and HLA in healthy donors. Notes on the study in general: First-cohort TCR clusters tended to co-occur in the 90 to 150 validation repertoires, a later analysis found. The dataset shows that most TCR sequences were rare, while some public TCRs occurred in many donors.

A note on this clone: Its target is not known.

Some clones are missing from TCRdb's copy, which holds only in-frame ones; the method was immunoSEQ multiplex PCR. The table lists 120,000 or so clones, 89% of them singletons. This receptor was taken from a young woman in good health and CMV-seronegative. Sequences were obtained from PBMCs.

This chain's CDR3 is CAIGALGRKNYGYTF. In nucleotides, the CDR3 is TGTGCCATCGGGGCCTTAGGACGGAAGAACTATGGCTACACCTTC. The chain couples TRBV10-3 to TRBJ1-2; D may be TRBD1 (5 bases). CDR1 ENHRY and CDR2 SYGVKD come from the germline V gene. CDR3 length: 15 residues. Trimming stripped 8 bases from V and 2 bases from J, with 18 bases between.